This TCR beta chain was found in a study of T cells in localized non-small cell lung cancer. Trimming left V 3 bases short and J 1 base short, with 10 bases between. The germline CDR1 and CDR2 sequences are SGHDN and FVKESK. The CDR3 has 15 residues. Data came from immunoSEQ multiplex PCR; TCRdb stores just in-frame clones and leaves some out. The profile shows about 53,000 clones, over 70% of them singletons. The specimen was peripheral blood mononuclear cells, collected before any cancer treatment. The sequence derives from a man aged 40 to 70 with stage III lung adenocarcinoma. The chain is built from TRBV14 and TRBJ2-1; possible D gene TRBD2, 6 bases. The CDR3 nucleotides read TGTGCCAGCAGCCAGACGGGAGTGTCCTACAATGAGCAGTTCTTC. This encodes CASSQTGVSYNEQFF.